This TCR beta chain is from a study of Tregs in tolerant kidney transplant recipients. Study in general: Related graft donors supplied nonmyeloablative bone marrow transplants, and mixed chimerism was transient. General observations from the study: Some patients' samples used different primers over time, so nucleotide sequences weren't comparable. Validation in larger populations is needed because few patients were studied.

On this clone itself: Antigen: not known. The same CDR3 also results from other DNA sequences found in this sample.

Repertoires were generated with immunoSEQ multiplex PCR, while TCRdb's copy carries only in-frame clones and drops some. The table lists around 70,000 clones, 80% to 95% of them singletons, with approximately 9.9% in the top ten. The source is a human donor who received a combined kidney and bone marrow transplant. Sequenced here: CD8+ T cells from blood, sampled before the transplant.

For the CDR3, the DNA is TGTGCCAGCAGCCTGGGACTAGCGGGAGAACATACCTACGAGCAGTACTTC. It encodes CASSLGLAGEHTYEQYF. The chain has TRBV7-6 and TRBJ2-7; 14 nucleotides line up with TRBD2. Germline trimming cut 5 bases from V and 2 bases from J; bases unmatched to any gene: 8. Germline CDR1 SGHVS, CDR2 FNYEAQ. The CDR3 runs to 17 residues.